These T cell receptor beta chains were read from a single sample in a study of long-term antiretroviral therapy in people with HIV. Libraries were prepared by immunoSEQ multiplex PCR; TCRdb keeps only in-frame clonotypes and omits some of them. The sample lists under 45,000 clones, about four fifths seen once, with around 6.5% in the top ten. The starting material was unsorted PBMCs, obtained 1 year after starting antiretroviral therapy. The receptors shown here come from a man between 18 and 29 years old with HIV. CDR3s include the opening cysteine and the closing phenylalanine or tryptophan. The D gene is left open where the match is weak. The size entry is marked missing in some rows and otherwise reads once, few, many or a size class.

D	size	V	J	CDR3	DNA
.	.	TRBV25-1	TRBJ2-7	CASSEWPSVHYEQYF	TGTGCCAGCAGTGAATGGCCTAGCGTTCACTACGAGCAGTACTTC
TRBD2	.	TRBV10-3	TRBJ2-1	CATTPGGTSYNEQFF	TGTGCCACCACCCCGGGGGGGACCTCCTACAATGAGCAGTTCTTC
TRBD1	few	TRBV27	TRBJ2-7	CASSTGTGSYEQYF	TGTGCCAGCAGTACCGGGACAGGGTCCTACGAGCAGTACTTC
TRBD1	.	TRBV15	TRBJ1-5	CATSTDRALGQPQHF	TGTGCCACCAGCACCGACAGGGCGTTAGGGCAGCCCCAGCATTTT
TRBD1	.	TRBV7-9	TRBJ1-1	CASSRDRVDTEAFF	TGTGCCAGCAGCCGCGACAGGGTGGATACTGAAGCTTTCTTT
TRBD1	.	TRBV5-6	TRBJ1-1	CASSLGQGVRTEAFF	TGTGCCAGCAGCTTGGGTCAGGGGGTCAGGACTGAAGCTTTCTTT
.	.	TRBV14	TRBJ2-7	CASSQLGGGPRSYEQYF	TGTGCCAGCAGCCAACTAGGAGGGGGGCCTCGTTCCTACGAGCAGTACTTC
TRBD1	.	TRBV27	TRBJ1-1	CASSLSGQGVTEAFF	TGTGCCAGCAGTTTATCGGGACAGGGGGTCACTGAAGCTTTCTTT
TRBD2	.	TRBV6-4	TRBJ2-1	CASSPSLAGGISSYNEQFF	TGTGCCAGCAGCCCTTCGCTAGCGGGAGGGATTAGTTCCTACAATGAGCAGTTCTTC
TRBD1	.	TRBV11-2	TRBJ1-1	CASSLTGTENTEAFF	TGTGCCAGCAGCTTGACCGGGACAGAGAACACTGAAGCTTTCTTT
.	.	TRBV27	TRBJ2-5	CASGLGGETQYF	TGTGCCAGCGGCCTAGGGGGTGAGACCCAGTACTTC
TRBD2	.	TRBV7-9	TRBJ2-1	CASSLSGRGNEQFF	TGTGCCAGCAGCCTTAGCGGGAGAGGCAATGAGCAGTTCTTC
.	once	TRBV2	TRBJ2-1	CASSKAKLGEQFF	TGTGCCAGCTCGAAAGCAAAATTGGGTGAGCAGTTCTTC
.	.	TRBV7-9	TRBJ2-5	CASSPAGQLQETQYF	TGTGCCAGCAGCCCAGCGGGACAGTTACAAGAGACCCAGTACTTC
.	.	TRBV2	TRBJ2-1	CASFWTVLYNEQFF	TGTGCCAGCTTTTGGACTGTTCTCTACAATGAGCAGTTCTTC
TRBD1	.	TRBV5-1	TRBJ1-4	CASSRDSPNEKLFF	TGCGCCAGCAGCCGGGACAGCCCTAATGAAAAACTGTTTTTT
.	.	TRBV11-2	TRBJ2-1	CASSLVARSADNEQFF	TGTGCCAGCAGCTTAGTGGCCCGGTCAGCGGACAATGAGCAGTTCTTC
.	.	TRBV27	TRBJ1-2	CASSTRQALYGYTF	TGTGCCAGCAGTACAAGACAGGCTTTGTATGGCTACACCTTC
.	.	TRBV28	TRBJ1-5	CASTFIREPDQPQHF	TGTGCCAGCACCTTCATTAGGGAACCAGATCAGCCCCAGCATTTT
TRBD1	few	TRBV9	TRBJ1-1	CASSVGQGAITEAFF	TGTGCCAGCAGCGTAGGACAGGGGGCGATCACTGAAGCTTTCTTT
.	.	TRBV7-6	TRBJ2-3	CASSPVENPQYF	TGTGCCAGCAGCCCAGTTGAGAATCCGCAGTATTTT
.	once	TRBV6-5	TRBJ2-1	CASSYLGGAIYNEQFF	TGTGCCAGCAGTTACTTAGGCGGGGCTATATACAATGAGCAGTTCTTC
TRBD1	.	TRBV27	TRBJ1-2	CASKDRDYGYTF	TGTGCCAGCAAGGACAGGGACTATGGCTACACCTTC